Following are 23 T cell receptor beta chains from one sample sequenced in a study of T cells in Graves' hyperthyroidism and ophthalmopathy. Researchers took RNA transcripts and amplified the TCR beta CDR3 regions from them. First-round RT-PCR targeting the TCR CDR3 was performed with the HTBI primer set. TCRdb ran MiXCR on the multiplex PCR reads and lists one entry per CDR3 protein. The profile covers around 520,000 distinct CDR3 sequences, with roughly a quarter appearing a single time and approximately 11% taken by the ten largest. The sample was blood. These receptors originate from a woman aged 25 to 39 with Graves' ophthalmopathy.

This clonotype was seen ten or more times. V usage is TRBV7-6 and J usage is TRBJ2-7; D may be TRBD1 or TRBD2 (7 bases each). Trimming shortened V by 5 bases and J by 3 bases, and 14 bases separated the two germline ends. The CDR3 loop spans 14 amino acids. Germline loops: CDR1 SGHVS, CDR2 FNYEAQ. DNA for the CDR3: TGTGCCAGCAGCCAGGCAGGGGGGGACTACGAGCAGTACTTC. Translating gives CASSQAGGDYEQYF.

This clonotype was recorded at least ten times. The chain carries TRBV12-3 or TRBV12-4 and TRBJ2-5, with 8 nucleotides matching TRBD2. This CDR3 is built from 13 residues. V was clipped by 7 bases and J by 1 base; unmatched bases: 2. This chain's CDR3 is CASKRGGQETQYF. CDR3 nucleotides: TGTGCCAGCAAACGGGGGGGCCAAGAGACCCAGTACTTC.

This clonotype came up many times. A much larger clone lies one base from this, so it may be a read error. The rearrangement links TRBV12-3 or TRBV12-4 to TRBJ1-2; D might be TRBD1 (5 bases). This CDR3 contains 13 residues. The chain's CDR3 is CASSLSGIYDYTF. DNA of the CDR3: TGTGCCAGCAGTTTGTCAGGGATCTATGACTACACCTTC.

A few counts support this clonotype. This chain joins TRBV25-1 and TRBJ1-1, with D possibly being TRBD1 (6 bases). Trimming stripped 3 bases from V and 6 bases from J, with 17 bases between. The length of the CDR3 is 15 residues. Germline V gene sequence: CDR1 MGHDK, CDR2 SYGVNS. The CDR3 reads CASSDPLGGIPEAFF. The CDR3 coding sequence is TGTGCCAGCAGTGATCCCCTAGGGGGAATTCCTGAAGCTTTCTTT.

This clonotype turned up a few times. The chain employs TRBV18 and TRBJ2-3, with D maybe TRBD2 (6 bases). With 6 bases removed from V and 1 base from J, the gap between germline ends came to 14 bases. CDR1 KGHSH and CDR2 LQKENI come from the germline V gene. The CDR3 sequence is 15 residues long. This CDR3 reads CASSGGEVGTDTQYF. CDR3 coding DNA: TGTGCCAGCTCCGGCGGGGAAGTGGGCACAGATACGCAGTATTTT. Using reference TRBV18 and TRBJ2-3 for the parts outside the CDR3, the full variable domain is NAGVMQNPRHLVRRRGQEARLRCSPMKGHSHVYWYRQLPEEGLKFMVYLQKENIIDESGMPKERFSAEFPKEGPSILRIQQVVRGDSAAYFCASSGGEVGTDTQYFGPGTRLTVL.

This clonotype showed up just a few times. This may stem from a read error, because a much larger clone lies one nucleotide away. The CDR3 bases are TGTGCCAGCAGCGAGGGACCCAATCAGCCCCAGCATTTT. Translating it yields CASSEGPNQPQHF. This chain connects TRBV6-1 to TRBJ1-5, with D possibly being TRBD1 (5 bases). Germline V CDR1 and CDR2: MNHNS, SASEGT. The CDR3 runs 13 residues. Deletions cut 6 bases from V and 3 bases from J, with 9 bases between.

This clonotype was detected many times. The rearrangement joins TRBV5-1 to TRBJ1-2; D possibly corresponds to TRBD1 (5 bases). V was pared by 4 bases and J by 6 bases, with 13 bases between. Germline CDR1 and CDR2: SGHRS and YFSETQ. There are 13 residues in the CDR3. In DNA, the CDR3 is TGCGCCAGCAGCCCGGGACCTCTCGATGGCTACACCTTC. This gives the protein CASSPGPLDGYTF.

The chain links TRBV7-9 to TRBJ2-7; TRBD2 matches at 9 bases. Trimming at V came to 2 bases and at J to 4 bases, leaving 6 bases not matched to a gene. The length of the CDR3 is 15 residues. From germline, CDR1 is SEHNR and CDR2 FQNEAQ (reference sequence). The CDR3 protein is CASSLTGLAIYEQYF. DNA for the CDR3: TGTGCCAGCAGCTTAACCGGACTAGCGATTTACGAGCAGTACTTC.

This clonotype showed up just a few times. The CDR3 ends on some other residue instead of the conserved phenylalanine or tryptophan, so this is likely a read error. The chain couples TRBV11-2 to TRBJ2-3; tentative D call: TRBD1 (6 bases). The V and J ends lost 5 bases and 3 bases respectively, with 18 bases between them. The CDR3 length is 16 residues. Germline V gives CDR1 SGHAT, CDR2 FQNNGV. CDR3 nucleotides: TGTGCCAGCAGCGATGCCGGGACATCCTATACAGATACGCAGTATCTT. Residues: CASSDAGTSYTDTQYL.

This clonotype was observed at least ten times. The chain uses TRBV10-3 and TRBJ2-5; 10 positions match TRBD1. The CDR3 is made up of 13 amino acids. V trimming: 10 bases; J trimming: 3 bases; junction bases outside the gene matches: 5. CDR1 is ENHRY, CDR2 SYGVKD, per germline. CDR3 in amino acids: CATAGTGEETQYF. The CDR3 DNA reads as TGTGCCACCGCCGGGACAGGGGAAGAGACCCAGTACTTC.

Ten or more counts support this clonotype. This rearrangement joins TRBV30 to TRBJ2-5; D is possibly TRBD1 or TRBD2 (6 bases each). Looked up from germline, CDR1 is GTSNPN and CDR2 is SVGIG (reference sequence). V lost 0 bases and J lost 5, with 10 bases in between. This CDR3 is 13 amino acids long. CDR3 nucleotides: TGTGCCTGGAGTGTAGGGGGGCGGGAGACCCAGTACTTC. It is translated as CAWSVGGRETQYF.

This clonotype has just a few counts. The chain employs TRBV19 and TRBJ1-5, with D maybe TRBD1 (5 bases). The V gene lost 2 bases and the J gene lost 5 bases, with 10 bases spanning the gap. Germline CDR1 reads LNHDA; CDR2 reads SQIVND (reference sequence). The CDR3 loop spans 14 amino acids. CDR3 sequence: CASSISGAYQPQHF. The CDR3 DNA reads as TGTGCCAGTAGTATATCCGGGGCATATCAGCCCCAGCATTTT.

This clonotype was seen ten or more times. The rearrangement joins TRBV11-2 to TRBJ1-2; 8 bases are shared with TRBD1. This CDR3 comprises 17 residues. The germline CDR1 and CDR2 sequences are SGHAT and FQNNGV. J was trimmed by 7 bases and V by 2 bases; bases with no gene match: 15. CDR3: CASSLRSRTGPYVGYTF. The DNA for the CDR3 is TGTGCCAGCAGCTTACGGAGTAGGACAGGGCCCTATGTTGGCTACACCTTC.

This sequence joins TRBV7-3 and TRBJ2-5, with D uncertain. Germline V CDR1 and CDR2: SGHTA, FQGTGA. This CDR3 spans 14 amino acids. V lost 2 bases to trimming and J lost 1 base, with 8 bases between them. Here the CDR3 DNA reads TGTGCCAGCAGCTTACGCGAGATCCAAGAGACCCAGTACTTC. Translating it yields CASSLREIQETQYF. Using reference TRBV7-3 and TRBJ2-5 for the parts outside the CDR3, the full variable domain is GAGVSQTPSNKVTEKGKYVELRCDPISGHTALYWYRQSLGQGPEFLIYFQGTGAADDSGLPNDRFFAVRPEGSVSTLKIQRTERGDSAVYLCASSLREIQETQYFGPGTRLLVL.

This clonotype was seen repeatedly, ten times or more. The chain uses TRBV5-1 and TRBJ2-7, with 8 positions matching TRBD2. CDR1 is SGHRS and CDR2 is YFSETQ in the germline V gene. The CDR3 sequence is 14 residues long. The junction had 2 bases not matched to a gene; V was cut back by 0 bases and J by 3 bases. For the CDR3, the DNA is TGCGCCAGCAGCTTGGACGGGGGGGTCTACGAGCAGTACTTC. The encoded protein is CASSLDGGVYEQYF.

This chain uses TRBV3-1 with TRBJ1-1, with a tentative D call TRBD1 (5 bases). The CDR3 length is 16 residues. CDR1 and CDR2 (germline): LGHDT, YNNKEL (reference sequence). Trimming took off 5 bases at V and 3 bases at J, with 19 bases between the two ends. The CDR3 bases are TGTGCCAGCAGCTCAAGCGGGGTCGCAGGGTACACTGAAGCTTTCTTT. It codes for CASSSSGVAGYTEAFF.

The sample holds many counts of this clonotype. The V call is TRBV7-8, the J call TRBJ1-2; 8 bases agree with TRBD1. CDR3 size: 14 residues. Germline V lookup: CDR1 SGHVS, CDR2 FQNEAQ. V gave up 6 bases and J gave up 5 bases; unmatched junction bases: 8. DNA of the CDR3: TGTGCCAGCAGTGGACAGGGAGCCCTTTATGGCTACACCTTC. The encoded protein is CASSGQGALYGYTF.

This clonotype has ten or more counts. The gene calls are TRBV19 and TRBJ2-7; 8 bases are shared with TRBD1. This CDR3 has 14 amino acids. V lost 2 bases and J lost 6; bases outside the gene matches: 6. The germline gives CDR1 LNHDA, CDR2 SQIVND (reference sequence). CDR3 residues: CASSIQGARFEQYF. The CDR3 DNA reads TGTGCCAGTAGTATACAGGGGGCAAGGTTCGAGCAGTACTTC.

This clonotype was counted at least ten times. Written as DNA, the CDR3 is TGTGCCAGCAGTTACTCGAGACCGTCTAACACTGAAGCTTTCTTT. As protein: CASSYSRPSNTEAFF. V and J are TRBV6-5 and TRBJ1-1; no clear D. The V gene lost 0 bases and the J gene lost 2 bases, with 10 bases spanning the gap. The CDR3 has 15 residues. Germline values: CDR1 MNHEY, CDR2 SVGAGI.

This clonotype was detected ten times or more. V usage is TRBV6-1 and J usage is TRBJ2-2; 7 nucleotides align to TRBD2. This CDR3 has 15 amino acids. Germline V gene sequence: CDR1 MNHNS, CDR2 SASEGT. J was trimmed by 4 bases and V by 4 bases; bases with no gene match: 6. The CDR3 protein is CASSVWGGVTGELFF. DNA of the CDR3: TGTGCCAGCAGTGTCTGGGGGGGGGTCACCGGGGAGCTGTTTTTT.

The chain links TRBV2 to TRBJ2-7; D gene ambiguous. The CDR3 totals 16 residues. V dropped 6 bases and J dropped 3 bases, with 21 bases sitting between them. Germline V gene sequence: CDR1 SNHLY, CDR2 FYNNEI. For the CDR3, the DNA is TGTGCCAGCAGGAAACGTCTATTGGCGGCCCACTACGAGCAGTACTTC. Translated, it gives CASRKRLLAAHYEQYF.

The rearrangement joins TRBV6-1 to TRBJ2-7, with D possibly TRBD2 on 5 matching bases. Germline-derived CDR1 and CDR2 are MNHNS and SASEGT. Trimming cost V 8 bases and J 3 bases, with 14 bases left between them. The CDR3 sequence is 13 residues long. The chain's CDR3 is CASRPLADYEQYF. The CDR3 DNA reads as TGTGCCAGCCGGCCCCTAGCAGACTACGAGCAGTACTTC.

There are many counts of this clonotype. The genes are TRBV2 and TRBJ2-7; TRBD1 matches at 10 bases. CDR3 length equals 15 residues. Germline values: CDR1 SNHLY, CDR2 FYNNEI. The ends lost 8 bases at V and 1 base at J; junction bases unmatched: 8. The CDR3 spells CASPKTGGGSYEQYF. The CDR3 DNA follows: TGTGCCAGCCCTAAGACAGGGGGCGGATCCTACGAGCAGTACTTC.